The source of this TCR beta chain is a study of response to subunit inactivated influenza vaccine. Overall study findings and caveats: T cells newly recruited by each seasonal influenza vaccination are few, the authors suggested.

Note on this clonotype: Its antigen is unknown. The CDR3 does not close with the conserved phenylalanine or tryptophan, likely indicating a read error.

TCRdb re-called the RT-PCR reads through MiXCR, storing one row per CDR3 protein. The table has hundreds of thousands of distinct CDR3 sequences, approximately 17% seen once. CDR3 length: 15 amino acids. V lost 4 bases and J lost 4; bases outside the gene matches: 6. Germline V gene data show CDR1 as MNHEY and CDR2 as SMNVEV (reference sequence). The sample consisted of PBMCs from blood, taken 4 to 6 days after vaccination. This chain uses TRBV27 with TRBJ2-3; 9 bases match TRBD1. The receptor was derived from a man aged 45-65 years who received an inactivated influenza vaccine. As DNA, the CDR3 is TGTGCCAGCAGTTCCGGGACAGGGATGGCAGATACGCAGTATTAT. Protein sequence: CASSSGTGMADTQYY.